The 27 T cell receptor beta chains below come from one sample, sequenced in a study of blood T cell repertoires in COVID-19 (dated by TCRdb to the early 2020s). Libraries were constructed by the immunoSEQ multiplex PCR assay. In its TCRdb copy, this immuneACCESS table keeps in-frame sequences only and misses some clones. Where compared with another copy, unresolved V genes explain less than half of these, and the others have no known cause. The sample table lists 400,000 to 450,000 clones, around 91% of them with a count of one. Roughly 1.1% of the sample rests with the top ten. What was sequenced was PBMCs or T cells enriched from blood (not recorded which). Source of these receptors: a man between 25 and 39 years old who had recovered from COVID-19.

V gene TRBV5-1 combines with J gene TRBJ2-5, with 10 positions matching TRBD1. The CDR3 loop spans 14 amino acids. V was pared by 1 base and J by 7 bases, with 4 bases of the junction left unmatched. Looked up from germline, CDR1 is SGHRS and CDR2 is YFSETQ. CDR3 sequence: CASSLRQGAGTQYF. CDR3 DNA: TGCGCCAGCAGCTTGCGACAGGGGGCTGGGACCCAGTACTTC.

This clone was detected ten times or more. The V gene is TRBV6-1, the J gene TRBJ2-3; 8 bases agree with TRBD1. The ends lost 3 bases at V and 2 bases at J; junction bases unmatched: 4. Germline CDR1 and CDR2: MNHNS and SASEGT. This CDR3 region has 15 residues. CDR3 in amino acids: CASSEPGQATDTQYF. In nucleotides, the CDR3 is TGTGCCAGCAGTGAGCCGGGACAGGCCACAGATACGCAGTATTTT.

The chain carries TRBV7-6 and TRBJ2-3; 9 nucleotides line up with TRBD2. The junction had 25 bases not matched to a gene; V was cut back by 5 bases and J by 4 bases. Germline V CDR1 and CDR2: SGHVS, FNYEAQ. The CDR3 consists of 21 residues. CDR3 in DNA: TGTGCCAGCAGCGGCGGGACACGGAAACCTAGCGGGACGCCAAACCCAGATACGCAGTATTTT. Translated: CASSGGTRKPSGTPNPDTQYF.

The V gene is TRBV9, the J gene TRBJ2-3; perhaps TRBD2 as D (6 bases). Germline loops: CDR1 SGDLS, CDR2 YYNGEE. The CDR3 has 15 amino acids. The V end lost 4 bases, the J end lost 4 bases, and 16 bases lay between the germline ends. CDR3: CASSRGGIGPDTQYF. The CDR3 DNA sequence: TGTGCCAGCAGCCGAGGCGGGATAGGGCCAGATACGCAGTATTTT.

The chain uses TRBV4-1 and TRBJ2-1; 8 bases match TRBD1. The CDR3 has 14 residues. Germline CDR1 and CDR2: MGHRA and YSYEKL. The J segment lost 4 bases and the V segment lost 1 base, leaving 0 bases of the junction unmatched. The CDR3 loop is CASSQGQGYNEQFF. The CDR3 DNA is TGCGCCAGCAGCCAAGGACAGGGGTACAATGAGCAGTTCTTC.

This chain links TRBV6-1 with TRBJ2-2, with no clear D. The CDR3 contains 16 residues. V was pared by 2 bases and J by 7 bases, with 17 bases between. Per the germline V gene, CDR1 is MNHNS and CDR2 is SASEGT. This CDR3 is CASSEPRKRLIGELFF. CDR3 coding DNA: TGTGCCAGCAGTGAACCCAGGAAACGGTTGATCGGGGAGCTGTTTTTT.

This chain uses TRBV6-5 with TRBJ1-1; D call uncertain. Trimming took 6 bases from V and 7 from J, leaving 18 bases between them. Germline V gives CDR1 MNHEY, CDR2 SVGAGI. The CDR3 covers 14 residues. In DNA, the CDR3 is TGTGCCAGCAGCCTCTTCGGGGTAGGCAATGAAGCTTTCTTT. This sequence encodes CASSLFGVGNEAFF.

For the CDR3, the DNA is TGTGCCACCAGTGAACTGTGGGGAGGAGGCCACAATGAGCAGTTCTTC. This translates into CATSELWGGGHNEQFF. The genes are TRBV24-1 and TRBJ2-1, with D maybe TRBD2 (6 bases). The CDR3 is made up of 16 amino acids. V shed 4 bases and J shed 5 bases, with 17 bases lying between them. The germline gives CDR1 KGHDR, CDR2 SFDVKD.

The chain links TRBV5-1 to TRBJ1-1; TRBD1 aligns across 7 bases. The CDR3 length is 14 residues. The germline V gene has CDR1 SGHRS and CDR2 YFSETQ. V shed 4 bases and J 4 bases; nucleotides not matched to a gene: 7. The CDR3 coding sequence is TGCGCCAGCAGCCCACAGGGGACGGGCACTGAAGCTTTCTTT. As protein: CASSPQGTGTEAFF.

The sample holds one count of this clone. The chain joins TRBV4-2 to TRBJ2-3, with TRBD2 matching 7 bases. After removal of 4 bases from V and 6 bases from J, the junction contained 4 bases not matched to a gene. Germline values: CDR1 LGHNA, CDR2 YNFKEQ. This CDR3 is built from 13 residues. The CDR3 sequence is CASSREGRDTQYF. In DNA, the CDR3 is TGTGCCAGCAGCCGGGAGGGGCGGGATACGCAGTATTTT.

The V gene is TRBV10-3, the J gene TRBJ1-3, with 7 positions matching TRBD1. There are 15 residues in the CDR3. The germline V gene encodes CDR1 ENHRY and CDR2 SYGVKD. The ends lost 3 bases at V and 2 bases at J; junction bases unmatched: 4. The CDR3 sequence: CAISDTGVAGNTIYF. The CDR3 coding sequence is TGTGCCATCAGTGATACAGGGGTAGCTGGAAACACCATATATTTT.

The V gene is TRBV28, the J gene TRBJ1-1; a possible D gene is TRBD1 (5 bases). Germline V gene sequence: CDR1 MDHEN, CDR2 SYDVKM. V was clipped by 5 bases and J by 4 bases, with 11 bases between them. This CDR3 region has 13 residues. The CDR3 loop reads CASSLQVVTEAFF. The CDR3 DNA reads as TGTGCCAGCAGTCTACAGGTAGTCACTGAAGCTTTCTTT.

The chain is built from TRBV24-1 and TRBJ2-3; tentative D call: TRBD2 (5 bases). Germline CDR1 and CDR2: KGHDR and SFDVKD. V lost 10 bases and J lost 4, with 11 bases in between. This CDR3 region has 12 residues. CDR3 coding DNA: TGTGCCACGAGTAGGCGGGCAGATACGCAGTATTTT. This translates into CATSRRADTQYF.

The V gene is TRBV6-6, the J gene TRBJ2-1; 7 bases match TRBD2. The trim removed 3 bases at V and 9 bases at J, leaving 11 bases unmatched. Germline V gene sequence: CDR1 MNHNY, CDR2 SVGAGI (reference sequence). This CDR3 spans 15 amino acids. CDR3: CASSYGAGKGGEQFF. In DNA form, the CDR3 reads TGTGCCAGCAGTTATGGAGCGGGAAAAGGTGGTGAGCAGTTCTTC.

The chain has TRBV4-2 and TRBJ1-2; 8 bases are a match to TRBD1. Germline loops: CDR1 LGHNA, CDR2 YNFKEQ. V was pared by 0 bases and J by 8 bases, with 5 bases of the junction left unmatched. This CDR3 region has 14 residues. The CDR3 spells CASSQDPRQGGYTF. The CDR3 DNA reads as TGTGCCAGCAGCCAAGATCCGCGACAGGGGGGCTACACCTTC.

The chain uses TRBV7-9 and TRBJ2-1; 7 bases are shared with TRBD2. From germline, CDR1 is SEHNR and CDR2 FQNEAQ (reference sequence). Trimming took 4 bases from V and 6 from J; bases not matched to a gene: 18. This CDR3 region has 18 residues. The CDR3 nucleotides are TGTGCCAGCAGCTCTTTCGCCCCTAGCGGACTGGTGGGCAATGAGCAGTTCTTC. Protein sequence: CASSSFAPSGLVGNEQFF.

The chain links TRBV5-5 to TRBJ2-4; D may be TRBD1 (6 bases). The CDR3 has 12 residues. The V end lost 3 bases, the J end lost 8 bases, and 9 bases lay between the germline ends. Germline-derived CDR1 and CDR2 are SGHKS and YYEKEE (reference sequence). CDR3: CASSSRQDIQYF. The CDR3 DNA sequence: TGTGCCAGCAGCTCCAGACAGGACATTCAGTACTTC.

This clone was recorded once. The V gene is TRBV11-2, the J gene TRBJ1-1; tentative D call: TRBD1 (6 bases). The germline V and J ends were trimmed by 3 bases and 5 bases, with 10 bases remaining between them. The CDR3 has 13 amino acids. The V gene's germline CDR1 is SGHAT and CDR2 FQNNGV. CDR3 in amino acids: CASSFEGETEAFF. The CDR3, as DNA: TGTGCCAGCAGCTTTGAGGGGGAAACTGAAGCTTTCTTT.

The chain links TRBV5-1 to TRBJ2-1; possible D gene TRBD1, 6 bases. With 0 bases removed from V and 3 bases from J, the gap between germline ends came to 10 bases. The CDR3 has 15 residues. Germline-derived CDR1 and CDR2 are SGHRS and YFSETQ. Here the CDR3 DNA reads TGCGCCAGCAGCTTGGGAACAGGGCACTACAATGAGCAGTTCTTC. Protein: CASSLGTGHYNEQFF. Full variable domain (rest looked up from reference TRBV5-1 and TRBJ2-1): KAGVTQTPRYLIKTRGQQVTLSCSPISGHRSVSWYQQTPGQGLQFLFEYFSETQRNKGNFPGRFSGRQFSNSRSEMNVSTLELGDSALYLCASSLGTGHYNEQFFGPGTRLTVL.

V and J are TRBV5-1 and TRBJ1-1, with 7 bases aligning to TRBD1. With V trimmed by 1 base and J by 5 bases, 2 bases remained unmatched. The CDR3 is 13 residues long. Per the germline V gene, CDR1 is SGHRS and CDR2 is YFSETQ. CDR3 sequence reads: CASSLTGETEAFF. For the CDR3, the DNA is TGCGCCAGCAGCTTGACAGGGGAGACTGAAGCTTTCTTT.

This clone was counted only a few times. The genes are TRBV5-1 and TRBJ1-4, with TRBD1 matching 7 bases. Germline V lookup: CDR1 SGHRS, CDR2 YFSETQ. Trimming took 4 bases from V and 4 from J; bases not matched to a gene: 10. The CDR3 extends over 16 amino acids. The CDR3 DNA reads as TGCGCCAGCAGCAGCCAACCGACAGGGAATAATGAAAAACTGTTTTTT. This gives the protein CASSSQPTGNNEKLFF. The full variable domain, with the rest looked up from reference TRBV5-1 and TRBJ1-4, is KAGVTQTPRYLIKTRGQQVTLSCSPISGHRSVSWYQQTPGQGLQFLFEYFSETQRNKGNFPGRFSGRQFSNSRSEMNVSTLELGDSALYLCASSSQPTGNNEKLFFGSGTQLSVL.

This rearrangement joins TRBV5-1 to TRBJ1-6, with TRBD1 matching 8 bases. CDR1 is SGHRS and CDR2 is YFSETQ in the germline V gene. The junction had 2 bases not matched to a gene; V was cut back by 2 bases and J by 7 bases. The length of the CDR3 is 14 residues. CDR3 bases: TGCGCCAGCAGCTTACAGGGGGGAAATTCACCCCTCCACTTT. Encoded protein: CASSLQGGNSPLHF. The full variable domain, completed using reference TRBV5-1 and TRBJ1-6, is KAGVTQTPRYLIKTRGQQVTLSCSPISGHRSVSWYQQTPGQGLQFLFEYFSETQRNKGNFPGRFSGRQFSNSRSEMNVSTLELGDSALYLCASSLQGGNSPLHFGNGTRLTVT.

The J gene is TRBJ2-1, the V gene TRBV15, with 9 positions matching TRBD2. Germline trimming cut 0 bases from V and 3 bases from J; bases unmatched to any gene: 3. Germline CDR1 is LNHNV and CDR2 is YYDKDF (reference sequence). The CDR3 consists of 16 residues. CDR3 region: CATSRDYSGGYNEQFF. DNA of the CDR3: TGTGCCACCAGCAGAGACTATAGCGGGGGCTACAATGAGCAGTTCTTC.

The V call is TRBV6-5, the J call TRBJ2-7; 11 bases are shared with TRBD1. CDR3 length: 15 residues. Germline lookup yields CDR1 MNHEY and CDR2 SVGAGI. With V trimmed by 6 bases and J by 1 base, 5 bases remained unmatched. Here the CDR3 reads CASRPRDRGSYEQYF. In nucleotides, the CDR3 is TGTGCCAGCAGACCCCGGGACAGGGGGTCCTACGAGCAGTACTTC.

Only one count was recorded for this clone. The chain couples TRBV28 to TRBJ2-1; D ambiguous. Looked up from germline, CDR1 is MDHEN and CDR2 is SYDVKM. The ends were cut back, 2 bases at V and 4 bases at J, with 9 bases in the middle. The CDR3 covers 14 residues. The CDR3 coding sequence is TGTGCCAGCAGTTTAGAGGAGCCTTACAATGAGCAGTTCTTC. Protein sequence: CASSLEEPYNEQFF.

The V call is TRBV24-1, the J call TRBJ2-1, with D maybe TRBD1 (5 bases). The V gene lost 4 bases and the J gene lost 9 bases, with 9 bases spanning the gap. The CDR3 is 12 amino acids. CDR1 is KGHDR, CDR2 SFDVKD, per germline. Here the CDR3 reads CATSEDTSEQFF. The DNA of the CDR3 is TGTGCCACCAGTGAGGACACTTCTGAGCAGTTCTTC.

This clone came up once. V gene TRBV29-1 combines with J gene TRBJ2-7; D is perhaps TRBD2 (5 bases). V was trimmed by 2 bases and J by 4 bases, leaving 15 bases between them. The CDR3 consists of 14 residues. CDR1 and CDR2 from the germline V gene are SQVTM and ANQGSEA. The CDR3 DNA reads TGCAGCGTTGAATTGGGCACAGCGGCATACGAGCAGTACTTC. Protein: CSVELGTAAYEQYF.